The clone carrying this T cell receptor beta chain appeared many times. The antigen is undetermined. These data come from a study of regulatory T cells in long-lasting Graves disease. Study-wide context: The antithyroid drugs taken by newly diagnosed Graves' patients had been used for under 3 months. General study points: TRBV28, TRBJ1-2 and TRBJ2-5 emerged as the favored segments in persistent disease.

Described time point: newly diagnosed GD, antithyroid drugs for less than 3 months. Scientists built the TCR library using RNA that was extracted from PBMCs. CDR3 length: 14 amino acids. Trimming took off 4 bases at V and 8 bases at J, with 15 bases between the two ends. CDR1 SGHTA and CDR2 FQGTGA come from the germline V gene. Relying on iRepertoire HTBI primers and Arm-PCR of CDR3 regions, the team built TCR beta libraries. TCRdb analysed the multiplex PCR reads with MiXCR anew, one entry per CDR3 protein. The sample contains about 370,000 distinct CDR3 sequences, 15% to 18% of which appear only once.

The sequencing used peripheral blood mononuclear cells (PBMCs), collected at new diagnosis, from a patient treated with antithyroid drugs. V and J are TRBV7-3 and TRBJ2-1; the D gene is possibly TRBD1 (6 bases). This TCR derives from a female donor with Graves disease. This CDR3 is CASSSSLQGHEQFF. In DNA form, the CDR3 reads TGTGCCAGCAGCTCATCCCTACAGGGCCATGAGCAGTTCTTC.